This T cell receptor (beta chain) was sequenced for a study of cytomegalovirus exposure and HLA in healthy donors (dated by TCRdb to about 2017). A note on the overall study: An earlier analysis of 587 of the donors reported 276 Gb of sequence data and 90 million to 120 million unique TCR beta sequences obtained from about 179 million T cells. Roughly 310 gigabases of sequencing data and approximately 85 million unique TCR sequences were included in an early release covering roughly 600 HLA-typed donors. The genetic ancestry cluster associated with self-reported Caucasian donors included about 81% of the roughly 410 genotyped donors. The study was designed to test whether signatures of past pathogen exposure could be identified by cataloging public T cell receptors. The study used immunosequencing to profile the T cell repertoires of several hundred subjects and linked those repertoires to cytomegalovirus serostatus. In addition to the first cohort of 500 to 850 subjects, a separate validation cohort of about 120 different subjects was used. To predict cytomegalovirus infection status, the study combined high-throughput TCR immunosequencing, statistical association of individual TCRs with disease status, and machine learning. A later analysis re-examined previously published TCR beta repertoires from more than 550 donors and added high-resolution HLA genotyping to investigate patterns of TCR occurrence. Rather than drawing on any new phenotypic data, the later analysis identified candidate immune exposures from TCR beta sequences and the way those sequences occurred across donors. In an earlier analysis of over 550 of the donors, high-throughput TCR beta sequencing was used to judge whether each TCR beta V gene segment behaved as functional or pseudogenic. Donor age, sex, ethnicity and CMV serostatus were collected together with the repertoire data. A later genetic analysis used genome-wide SNP genotypes for about 65% of the roughly 700 donors, treating that subset as a discovery cohort. All discovery cohort repertoires had been generated on a single sequencing platform. Both class I and class II loci were covered by HLA typing, at four-digit resolution. Typing coverage differed by locus: A, B, C, DRB1 and DQB1 were typed in about 629-640 donors, DQA1 in about 500, DPA1 in approximately 600, and DPB1 in just under 490. Roughly five DR-DQ haplotypes were treated as single units for association and clustering because of strong linkage in the cohort. Among under 450 genotyped donors of the cohort, an average of about 240,000 unique TCR beta nucleotide sequences were sequenced per donor, roughly 20% of them non-productive.

In total, about 650 healthy bone marrow donors made up the cohort. At the time of sampling, all cohort members were nominally healthy, though unrecorded immune exposures were likely present. The donor tested CMV seronegative and was one of the 352 seronegative cohort members. A peripheral blood sample was provided by each donor, and peripheral blood mononuclear cells were used for TCR beta sequencing. Genomic DNA extraction from the blood cell samples was performed with the Qiagen DNeasy Blood Extraction Kit. Overall study outcomes, separate from this receptor: CMV serostatus was the only immune exposure information available for the cohort. In the study, 150 to 200 TCR beta chains were listed as associated with cytomegalovirus. In a later analysis, 16,951 TCR beta sequences were associated with specific HLA alleles at a false discovery rate of 0.05. In both the original and validation cohorts, the classifier was reported to diagnose cytomegalovirus status with high specificity and sensitivity. A later analysis found that HLA-associated TCR beta chains were more clonally expanded and had lower generation probabilities than equally common non-associated chains. A further reported finding was that TCR beta sequences accurately predicted the HLA-A and HLA-B alleles for most subjects in the first cohort. Strong co-occurrence of HLA alleles, especially DR and DQ, made assigning TCR associations to individual alleles difficult. While some public TCRs were present in many individuals, most TCR sequences turned up only very rarely across donors. The presence/absence analyses assumed that sequencing depth was roughly uniform across donors, and that assumption may not be true. The authors suggested that the approach could potentially be extended to other disease states and immunological phenotypes. In an earlier analysis of around 600 of the donors, most TCR beta V segments were observed in productive rearrangements about 87% or about 30% of the time, broadly matching IMGT annotations. Because HLA typing was unavailable for some donors at each locus, only the typed subset was used in association tests. An association between a missense DCLRE1C variant and V-gene and J-gene trimming of TCR beta chains was found in a later genetic analysis and replicated in an independent cohort. Linkage disequilibrium might explain the correlated functional status among segregating V segments, but an unknown experimental factor could not be ruled out. According to a later analysis, TCR association rates differed among HLA loci, with DRB1 alleles showing the most associated TCRs and HLA-C alleles showing the fewest. Because counts were too low, about 18 rarely observed V segments, including chromosome 9 orphons, were excluded from the earlier analysis of some 540 of the donors. In this cohort, only TCR beta chains were sequenced, and detectable features were limited by the absence of alpha or paired-chain data. A group of highly shared sequence variants was considered likely to be a technical artifact of the sequencing pipeline. A few of the identified cytomegalovirus-associated TCR beta chains were confirmed in vitro to be specific for cytomegalovirus antigens. Most CMV-associated TCR beta chains appeared to be HLA-restricted in a later analysis, and the HLA associations seemed to be driven largely by CMV exposure. In a later analysis, several top co-occurrence clusters were reported to appear linked to parvovirus B19, influenza, CMV and Epstein-Barr virus. A later genetic analysis reported fewer N-insertions in productive TCRs among donors in an Asian-associated ancestry cluster than the roughly 720-donor mean. Some IMGT-functional V segments, including TRBV6-2 and TRBV6-3, could not be told apart with the 87-base-pair reads, so those segments were excluded.

Of note for this clone: No antigen is known for it. No much larger clone exists at a distance of one base, and base qualities are not known.

Germline trimming: 7 bases from V, 4 bases from J; junction bases outside gene matches: 9. Including the terminal cysteine and phenylalanine, the CDR3 comprises 14 residues. Just the 42-base CDR3 DNA is kept, in frame starting at base 1. The method was the immunoSEQ multiplex PCR assay. The multiplex PCR relied on a mix of 60 forward primers for TCR Vbeta segments and 13 reverse primers for TCR Jbeta segments. A multiplex PCR assay on genomic DNA amplified the CDR3 region of rearranged TCR beta genes. Amplified TCR beta libraries were sequenced as 87-base-pair reads on the Illumina HiSeq System. The published analysis was carried out like this. A later analysis tallied 75 million to 85 million unique TCR beta chains across the 700 or so repertoires, and 10 million to 11 million of those chains were shared by two or more donors. To remove PCR and sequencing errors, raw reads were error-corrected and collapsed into unique sequences using a nearest-neighbor algorithm that merged closely related sequences. V, D and J gene segments were assigned by aligning CDR3 sequences to IMGT reference sequences. For a sequence to be retained, at least a six-nucleotide match to both a V gene segment and a J gene segment was required. Rearrangements were called productive when the CDR3 lacked stop codons and stayed in frame with V and J; all others were non-productive. CDR3 was defined by IMGT convention, running from the second conserved V-encoded cysteine to the conserved J-encoded phenylalanine. Sequences without an unambiguous match to a single V gene segment were excluded from the earlier analysis of several hundred of the donors. An earlier analysis of some 610 of the donors called V segments functional above 56.7% productive rearrangements and segregating when the between-donor standard deviation exceeded 5%. To diagnose cytomegalovirus status from the catalog of TCR beta chain sequences, a statistical classification framework was built. A later analysis assigned V and J genes by comparing TCR nucleotide sequences with IMGT/GENE-DB human TR gene sequences. The TCRdist pipeline was used in a later analysis to assign CDR3 sequences and most-parsimonious VDJ recombination scenarios. In a later analysis, every TCR beta chain was defined by the combination of its CDR3 amino acid sequence and its V-gene family, and reads without a unique V-gene family were dropped. A later analysis removed several hundred highly shared, low-generation-probability nucleotide sequences to deal with suspected cross-contamination and a sequencing artifact. In a later analysis, a clonal expansion index was calculated for each public chain from normalized within-repertoire ranks of inferred template counts. In a later analysis, generation probabilities were computed using a VDJ recombination model fitted to out-of-frame rearrangements, and the results were checked against IGoR. A later analysis scored TCR-TCR, TCR-HLA and TCR-CMV co-occurrence with hypergeometric tests, applying a repertoire-size bias correction to TCR pairs. False discovery rates were estimated in a later analysis by permuting HLA or CMV assignments 20 times. In a later analysis, co-occurring TCRs were grouped using DBSCAN, and TCRdist sequence similarity was added for clustering within HLA-allele-positive subsets. For co-occurrence clustering, repertoires with fewer than 30,000 or more than 120,000 public chains were excluded, along with about five repertoires with anomalous nucleotide sharing. Drawn from immuneACCESS, this table holds only the in-frame rearrangements with V and J called that TCRdb kept. Clones are partly lost; checked studies trace under half to an unresolved V gene and leave the rest unexplained. That table gives V, J and clone size, and the DNA gave D and trimming. For this sample the table gives about 110,000 clones, of which about 86% were detected only once. Clones ranked in the top ten supply 1.5% to 2% of the sample.

This TCR derives from a man in his forties in good health and CMV-seronegative. Sequencing input: PBMCs. In this chain, TRBV23-1 is recombined with TRBJ2-7; 8 junctional bases match TRBD1. TRBV23-1 qualifies as an ORF whose function is uncertain. The CDR3 loop reads CASTPPTGAYEQYF. The nucleotide sequence is TGCGCCAGCACCCCCCCGACAGGGGCTTACGAGCAGTACTTC.